The clone carrying this T cell receptor beta chain was counted a few times. These data come from a study of T-cell reconstitution after alpha-beta-depleted transplantation in children. It was with unique molecular identifiers that the TCRbeta library was prepared. In TCRdb, the PCR reads were re-called with MiXCR into one record per CDR3 protein. The data hold 450,000 to 600,000 distinct CDR3 sequences, with about a sixth observed a single time. J gave up 5 bases and V 0 bases, and 13 bases lay outside the gene matches. Germline loops: CDR1 DFQATT, CDR2 SNEGSKA (reference sequence). This CDR3 has 17 amino acids.

The receptor was isolated from a human donor who donated a stem cell graft to a child with acute lymphoblastic leukemia. The chain links TRBV20-1 to TRBJ2-7, with 10 nucleotides matching TRBD2. The source was PBMCs from the stem cell graft donor, collected from the stem cell graft. The CDR3 sequence: CSARDLSGRAKIDEQYF. CDR3 bases: TGCAGTGCTAGAGATCTGAGCGGGAGGGCCAAGATAGACGAGCAGTACTTC.